The following is a T cell receptor (beta chain) sequence with its context. Its antigen is unknown. This sample is part of a study of a mutant IDH1 vaccine in newly diagnosed glioma. Overall study context: During weeks 1, 3, 5, 7, 11, 15, 19 and 23, patients received eight vaccinations. The sex distribution of treated patients was 62.5% male and roughly 40% female, with a mean age of around 40 years. Patients arrived already treated with radiotherapy, temozolomide, or both, most having had both.

Sample time point: week 11, during vaccination. All doses held 300 ug of mutant IDH1 20-mer peptide, with topical imiquimod. The study enrolled donors with new WHO grade 3 or 4 IDH1-mutant, ATRX-lost astrocytomas. The CDR3 consists of 15 residues. V was trimmed by 6 bases and J by 2 bases, leaving 14 bases between them. The germline V gene has CDR1 LNHDA and CDR2 SQIVND (reference sequence). Only in-frame clones appear in the TCRdb table, and some are missing; sequencing was by immunoSEQ multiplex PCR. The top ten clones hold roughly 2.3% of a sample with 50,000 to 65,000 clones, roughly nine tenths of them seen once.

The specimen comprised PBMCs, sampled from a glioma patient whose treatment included an IDH1 peptide vaccine. The TCR was taken from a man aged 50-59 years with glioma. V usage is TRBV19 and J usage is TRBJ1-5, with unresolved D. The CDR3 loop is CASRTRDGGNQPQHF. The CDR3 coding sequence is TGTGCCAGTAGAACTCGGGATGGTGGCAATCAGCCCCAGCATTTT.